This record covers a single T cell receptor beta chain. The data were produced by immunoSEQ multiplex PCR, yet TCRdb's version contains in-frame clones alone and is incomplete. The sample carries approximately 44,000 clones, around 92% recorded once. Trimming shortened V by 3 bases and J by 3 bases, and 13 bases separated the two germline ends. Germline lookup yields CDR1 SGDLS and CDR2 YYNGEE. CDR3 length equals 14 residues. This entry is derived from a study of T cell changes during pregnancy in multiple sclerosis. The chain is built from TRBV9 and TRBJ2-7; perhaps TRBD2 as D (7 bases). The TCR was taken from a female donor in good health, enrolled as a control in a pregnancy study. This material consisted of CD4+ T cells from peripheral blood mononuclear cells, taken in the second trimester of pregnancy. CDR3 DNA: TGTGCCAGCAGCGAAGGACTAGGGGGCTACGAGCAGTACTTC. Protein product: CASSEGLGGYEQYF.